Listed below are T cell receptor beta chains from one sample, sequenced in a study of OX40 agonist ivuxolimab in advanced cancers. Data came from immunoSEQ multiplex PCR; TCRdb stores just in-frame clones and leaves some out. The table includes some 100,000 clones, around nine tenths detected once. Sample: CD4+ or CD8+ T cells sorted from blood, taken in a trial of the OX40 agonist ivuxolimab. Receptors originate from an adult with an advanced solid tumor such as melanoma, head and neck, liver or kidney cancer. Each CDR3 is given with its conserved first and last residue. Fields, in order: D gene, clone size, J gene, V gene, CDR3 DNA, CDR3 protein. The D gene is left open where the match is weak. Clone size is stated in some rows and not others, as once, few, many or a class when expanded.

NA NA TRBJ2-7 TRBV4-3 TGCGCCAGCAGCCAAGGGGTAGGACCCTACGAGCAGTACTTC CASSQGVGPYEQYF
NA NA TRBJ2-7 TRBV13 TGTGCCAGCAGTTTCAAGAACTACGAGCAGTACTTC CASSFKNYEQYF
NA NA TRBJ2-7 TRBV7-2 TGTGCCAGCAGCTATGACAGGACGTCCTACGAGCAGTACTTC CASSYDRTSYEQYF
TRBD1 once TRBJ2-3 TRBV5-4 TGTGCCAGCAGTCGGGACAGCGAAGGTACGCAGTATTTT CASSRDSEGTQYF
TRBD2 NA TRBJ2-3 TRBV15 TGTGCCACCAGCAGAGCCCCCTCGCCTAGCGGGTCACATACGCAGTATTTT CATSRAPSPSGSHTQYF
NA NA TRBJ2-1 TRBV7-9 TGTGCCAGCAGCTCCTTAAGAACAGGAACAAAATCCTACAATGAGCAGTTCTTC CASSSLRTGTKSYNEQFF
TRBD2 NA TRBJ2-1 TRBV19 TGTGCCAGTAGTATGCCAGCGGGAGGTTCCAATGAGCAGTTCTTC CASSMPAGGSNEQFF
NA NA TRBJ2-5 TRBV5-4 TGTGCCAGCAGCTTGGATGCGGGAACGGGGCAAGAGACCCAGTACTTC CASSLDAGTGQETQYF
NA NA TRBJ1-1 TRBV7-8 TGTGCCAGCAGCCCCGTAGGGGGGCGGAACACTGAAGCTTTCTTT CASSPVGGRNTEAFF
TRBD2 few TRBJ2-7 TRBV6-5 TGTGCCAGCAGTTACGAGCGGGGTCGGGAGCAGTACTTC CASSYERGREQYF
TRBD2 NA TRBJ2-7 TRBV18 TGTGCCAGCTCCCGTCCTAGCGGGAGCTCCTACGAGCAGTACTTC CASSRPSGSSYEQYF
TRBD1 NA TRBJ2-6 TRBV28 TGTGCCAGCAGTTCTACAGGGGCTGGGGCCAACGTCCTGACTTTC CASSSTGAGANVLTF
NA NA TRBJ2-3 TRBV11-2 TGTGCCAGCAGTGCCGAGGCCATTCGGCGCCTTGATACGCAGTATTTT CASSAEAIRRLDTQYF
TRBD2 NA TRBJ2-3 TRBV11-2 TGTGCCAGCCCACTAGGACTAGCGGGATTCCTGGGAGATACGCAGTATTTT CASPLGLAGFLGDTQYF
NA once TRBJ2-5 TRBV2 TGTGCCAGCAGTGATGGGGGTGGGGAGACCCAGTACTTC CASSDGGGETQYF
TRBD2 NA TRBJ2-1 TRBV7-3 TGTGCCAGCAGCCCCGGTGGGCTAGCGGGGATCAATGAGCAGTTCTTC CASSPGGLAGINEQFF
TRBD1 NA TRBJ2-1 TRBV19 TGTGCCAGTAGTGAACTACCGGGACAGGGCTACAATGAGCAGTTCTTC CASSELPGQGYNEQFF
NA NA TRBJ2-7 TRBV28 TGTGCCAGCAGTTTGAATACCCCTTCCGAGCAGTACTTC CASSLNTPSEQYF